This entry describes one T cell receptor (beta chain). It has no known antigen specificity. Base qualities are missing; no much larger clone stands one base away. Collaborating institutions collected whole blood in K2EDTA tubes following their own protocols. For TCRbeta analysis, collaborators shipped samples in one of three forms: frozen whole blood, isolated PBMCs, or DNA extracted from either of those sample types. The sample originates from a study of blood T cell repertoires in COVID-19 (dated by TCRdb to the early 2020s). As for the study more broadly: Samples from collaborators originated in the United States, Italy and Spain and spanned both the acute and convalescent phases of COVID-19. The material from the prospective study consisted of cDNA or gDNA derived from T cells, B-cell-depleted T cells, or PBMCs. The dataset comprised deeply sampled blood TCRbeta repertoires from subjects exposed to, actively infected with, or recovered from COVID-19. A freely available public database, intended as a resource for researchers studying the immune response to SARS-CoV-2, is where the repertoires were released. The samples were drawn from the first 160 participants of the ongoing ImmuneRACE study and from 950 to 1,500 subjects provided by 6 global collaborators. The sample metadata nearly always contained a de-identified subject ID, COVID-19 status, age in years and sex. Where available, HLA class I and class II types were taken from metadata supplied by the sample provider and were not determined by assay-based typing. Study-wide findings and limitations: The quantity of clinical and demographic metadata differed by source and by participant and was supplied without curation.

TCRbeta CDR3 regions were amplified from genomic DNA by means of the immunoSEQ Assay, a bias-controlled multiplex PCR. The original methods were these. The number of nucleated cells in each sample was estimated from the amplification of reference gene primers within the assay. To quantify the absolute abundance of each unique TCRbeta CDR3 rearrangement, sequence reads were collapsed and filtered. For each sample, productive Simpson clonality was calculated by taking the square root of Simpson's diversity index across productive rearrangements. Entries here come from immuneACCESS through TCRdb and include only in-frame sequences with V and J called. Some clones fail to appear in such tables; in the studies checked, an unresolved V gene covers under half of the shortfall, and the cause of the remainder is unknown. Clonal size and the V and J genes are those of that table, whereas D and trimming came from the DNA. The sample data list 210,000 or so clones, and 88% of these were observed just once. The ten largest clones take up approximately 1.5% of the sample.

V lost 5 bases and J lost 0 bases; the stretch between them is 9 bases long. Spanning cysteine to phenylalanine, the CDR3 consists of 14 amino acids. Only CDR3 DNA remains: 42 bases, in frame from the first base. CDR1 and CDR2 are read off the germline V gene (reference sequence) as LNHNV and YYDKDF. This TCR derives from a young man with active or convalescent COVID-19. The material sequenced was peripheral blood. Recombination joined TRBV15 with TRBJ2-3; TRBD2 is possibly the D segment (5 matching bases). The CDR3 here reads CATSGWTSTDTQYF. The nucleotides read TGTGCCACCAGCGGATGGACTAGCACAGATACGCAGTATTTT.